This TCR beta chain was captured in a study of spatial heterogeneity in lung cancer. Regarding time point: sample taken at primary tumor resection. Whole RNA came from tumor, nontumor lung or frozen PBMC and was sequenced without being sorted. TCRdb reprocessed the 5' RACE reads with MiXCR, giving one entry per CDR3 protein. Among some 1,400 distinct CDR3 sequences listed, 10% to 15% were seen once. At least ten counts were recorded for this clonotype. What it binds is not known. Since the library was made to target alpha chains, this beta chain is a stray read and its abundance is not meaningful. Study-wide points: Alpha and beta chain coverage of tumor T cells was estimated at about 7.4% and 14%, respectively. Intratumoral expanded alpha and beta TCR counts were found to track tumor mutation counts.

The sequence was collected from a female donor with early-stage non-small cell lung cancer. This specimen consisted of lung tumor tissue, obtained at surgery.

The CDR3 bases are TGTGCCAGCAGCCAAGAAGGGGATCCGGGGCAAAGGTACTACACCTTC. Protein: CASSQEGDPGQRYYTF. The J gene is TRBJ1-2, the V gene TRBV3-1; D possibly corresponds to TRBD1 (5 bases). Germline values: CDR1 LGHDT, CDR2 YNNKEL (reference sequence). CDR3 size: 16 residues. V shed 0 bases and J shed 10 bases, with 21 bases lying between them.